Below are 8 T cell receptor beta chains sequenced from a single sample in a study of beta chain features in type 1 diabetes. The study, taken as a whole, reports: There was a moderate but significant shortening of TCRB CDR3s in all four CD4+ subsets of Type 1 diabetes patients.

Antigen specificity for these receptors is unknown. The authors reverse transcribed all of the isolated RNA, so sequencing captured expressed TCRB transcripts. The method was immunoSEQ multiplex PCR; TCRdb's version includes in-frame clones alone and lacks a portion of them. The table lists hundreds of thousands of clones, more than 12% of them singletons. Sequencing used naive CD4+ T cells from blood. Every receptor here comes from a man aged 18 to 35 with type 1 diabetes.

This clone showed up just a few times. The chain links TRBV29-1 to TRBJ2-1; D gene uncertain. The CDR3 runs 13 residues. CDR1 and CDR2 (germline): SQVTM, ANQGSEA. Trimming cost V 4 bases and J 0 bases, with 7 bases left between them. The DNA for the CDR3 is TGCAGCGTTGTAACTTCCTCCTACAATGAGCAGTTCTTC. Its protein product is CSVVTSSYNEQFF.

This clone was observed a handful of times. The V gene is TRBV4-3, the J gene TRBJ1-2, with 7 bases that match TRBD1. V lost 3 bases and J lost 3; bases outside the gene matches: 7. Germline CDR1 and CDR2: LGHNA and YSLEER. The CDR3 extends over 15 amino acids. The CDR3 DNA follows: TGCGCCAGCAGCCAGGGACAGTATCTGGACTATGGCTACACCTTC. This translates into CASSQGQYLDYGYTF.

This clone came up a few times. This chain joins TRBV18 and TRBJ1-5; unclear D gene. Trimming cost V 6 bases and J 0 bases, with 12 bases left between them. The germline CDR1 and CDR2 sequences are KGHSH and LQKENI. The CDR3 is 15 amino acids. In DNA form, the CDR3 reads TGTGCCAGCTCTTCGACGGTGAATAGCAATCAGCCCCAGCATTTT. As protein: CASSSTVNSNQPQHF.

This clone was detected a few times. The chain carries TRBV2 and TRBJ2-1; tentative D call: TRBD1 (5 bases). In germline, CDR1 is SNHLY, CDR2 FYNNEI. The V end was cut by 6 bases, the J end by 0 bases, with 12 bases between. The CDR3 consists of 15 residues. Here the CDR3 reads CASSRAESSYNEQFF. For the CDR3, the DNA is TGTGCCAGCAGCAGGGCCGAAAGCTCCTACAATGAGCAGTTCTTC.

V usage is TRBV18 and J usage is TRBJ2-3, with no clear D. The germline gives CDR1 KGHSH, CDR2 LQKENI. Trimming took 0 bases from V and 2 from J, leaving 9 bases between them. This CDR3 is 15 amino acids long. DNA for the CDR3: TGTGCCAGCTCACCACCTATGGCACCCACAGATACGCAGTATTTT. Protein sequence: CASSPPMAPTDTQYF. Variable domain in full (rest from reference TRBV18 and TRBJ2-3): NAGVMQNPRHLVRRRGQEARLRCSPMKGHSHVYWYRQLPEEGLKFMVYLQKENIIDESGMPKERFSAEFPKEGPSILRIQQVVRGDSAAYFCASSPPMAPTDTQYFGPGTRLTVL.

The chain's CDR3 is CASSPPASGKTTDTQYF. The CDR3 DNA follows: TGTGCCAGCAGCCCGCCGGCTAGCGGGAAGACCACAGATACGCAGTATTTT. The chain combines TRBV4-2 with TRBJ2-3; 9 bases line up with TRBD2. Germline V gene lookup returns CDR1 LGHNA and CDR2 YNFKEQ. This CDR3 has 17 amino acids. V lost 4 bases to trimming and J lost 2 bases; unmatched junction nucleotides: 10.

There are a few counts of this clone. As DNA, the CDR3 is TGTGCCGGGCACTCTGGGGCCAACGTCCTGACTTTC. Translated, it gives CAGHSGANVLTF. The chain links TRBV19 to TRBJ2-6, with D hard to call. The CDR3 is 12 residues long. Germline values: CDR1 LNHDA, CDR2 SQIVND (reference sequence). The V gene lost 11 bases and the J gene lost 0 bases, with 5 bases spanning the gap.

The chain couples TRBV30 to TRBJ2-7; D call uncertain. The CDR3 length is 13 residues. The V gene lost 3 bases and the J gene lost 6 bases, with 15 bases spanning the gap. CDR1 GTSNPN and CDR2 SVGIG come from the germline V gene (reference sequence). DNA of the CDR3: TGTGCCTGGAGGATGAACATTGAGACCGAGCAGTACTTC. Translated: CAWRMNIETEQYF.